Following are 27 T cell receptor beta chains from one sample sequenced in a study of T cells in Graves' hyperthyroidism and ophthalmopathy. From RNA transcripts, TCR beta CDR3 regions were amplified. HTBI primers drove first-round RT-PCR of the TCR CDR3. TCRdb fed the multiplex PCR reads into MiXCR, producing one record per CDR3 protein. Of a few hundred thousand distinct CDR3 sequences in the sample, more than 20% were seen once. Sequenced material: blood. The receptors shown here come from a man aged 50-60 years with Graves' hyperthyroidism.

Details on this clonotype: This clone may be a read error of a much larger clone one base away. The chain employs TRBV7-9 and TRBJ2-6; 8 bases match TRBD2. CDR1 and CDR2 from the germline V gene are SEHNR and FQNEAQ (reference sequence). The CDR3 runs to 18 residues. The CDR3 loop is CASRHSPTGTSGANVLAF. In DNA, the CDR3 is TGTGCCAGCAGACATTCTCCCACAGGGACTAGTGGGGCCAACGTCCTGGCTTTC.

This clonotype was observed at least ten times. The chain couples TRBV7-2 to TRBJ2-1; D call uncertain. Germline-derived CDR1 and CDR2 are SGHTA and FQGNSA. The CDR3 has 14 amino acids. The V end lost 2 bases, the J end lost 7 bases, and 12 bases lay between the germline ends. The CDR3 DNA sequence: TGTGCCAGCAGCTTAACGGAGAGAGCTAATGAGCAGTTCTTC. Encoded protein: CASSLTERANEQFF. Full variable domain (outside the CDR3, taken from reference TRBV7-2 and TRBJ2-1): GAGVSQSPSNKVTEKGKDVELRCDPISGHTALYWYRQSLGQGLEFLIYFQGNSAPDKSGLPSDRFSAERTGGSVSTLTIQRTQQEDSAVYLCASSLTERANEQFFGPGTRLTVL.

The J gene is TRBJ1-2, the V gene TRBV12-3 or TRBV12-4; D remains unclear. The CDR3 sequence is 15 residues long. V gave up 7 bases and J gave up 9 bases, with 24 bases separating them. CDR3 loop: CASTPRSARLKSYTF. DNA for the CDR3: TGTGCCAGCACCCCCCGTTCAGCTCGCTTGAAGAGCTACACCTTC.

The CDR3 bases are TGTGCCAGCAGCCAAGTAGGTGGATCTCTCGAGCAGTACTTC. Protein: CASSQVGGSLEQYF. The V and J genes are TRBV3-1 and TRBJ2-7, with D unclear. Trimming removed 1 base at V and 6 bases at J, with 13 bases between. The germline V gene encodes CDR1 LGHDT and CDR2 YNNKEL (reference sequence). This CDR3 is built from 14 residues.

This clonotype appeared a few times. In DNA form, the CDR3 reads TGCAGCGTTCACGGGGACTACGAACGGTACAATGAGCAGTTCTTC. This translates into CSVHGDYERYNEQFF. This rearrangement joins TRBV29-1 to TRBJ2-1; 7 bases line up with TRBD2. The CDR3 is 15 amino acids. The V and J ends lost 5 bases and 4 bases, in that order; junction bases with no gene match: 11. Germline CDR1 is SQVTM and CDR2 is ANQGSEA.

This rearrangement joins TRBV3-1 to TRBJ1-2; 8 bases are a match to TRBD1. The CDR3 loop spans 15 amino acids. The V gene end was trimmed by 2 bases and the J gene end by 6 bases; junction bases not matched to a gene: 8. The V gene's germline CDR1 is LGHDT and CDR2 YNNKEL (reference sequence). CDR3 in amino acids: CASSQWGGQENGYTF. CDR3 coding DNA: TGTGCCAGCAGCCAATGGGGGGGACAGGAGAATGGCTACACCTTC.

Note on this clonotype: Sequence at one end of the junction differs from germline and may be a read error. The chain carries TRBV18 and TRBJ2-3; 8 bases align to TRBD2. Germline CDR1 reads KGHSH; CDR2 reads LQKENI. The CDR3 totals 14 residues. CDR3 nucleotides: TGTGCCGGCTCACCACCCGGGAGGGGAGATACGCAGTATTTT. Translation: CAGSPPGRGDTQYF.

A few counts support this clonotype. CDR3 in DNA: TGTGCCAGCAGCGGGACGCCAGGACTTAGCAATCAGCCCCAGCATTTT. This codes for CASSGTPGLSNQPQHF. V usage is TRBV6-1 and J usage is TRBJ1-5; D might be TRBD1 (5 bases). CDR1 and CDR2 (germline): MNHNS, SASEGT. The CDR3 sequence is 16 residues long. V lost 6 bases and J lost 0, with 15 bases in between.

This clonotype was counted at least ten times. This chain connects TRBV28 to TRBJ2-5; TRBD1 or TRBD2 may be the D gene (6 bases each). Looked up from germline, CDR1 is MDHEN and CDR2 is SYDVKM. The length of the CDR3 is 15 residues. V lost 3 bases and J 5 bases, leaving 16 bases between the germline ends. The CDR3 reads CASSFGRGRRETQYF. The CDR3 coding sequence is TGTGCCAGCAGTTTCGGAAGGGGGAGGCGGGAGACCCAGTACTTC.

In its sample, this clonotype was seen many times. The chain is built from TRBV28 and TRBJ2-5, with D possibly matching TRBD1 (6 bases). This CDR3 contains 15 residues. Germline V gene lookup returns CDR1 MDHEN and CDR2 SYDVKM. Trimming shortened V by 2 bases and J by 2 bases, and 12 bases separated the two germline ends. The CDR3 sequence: CASSLGGTTQETQYF. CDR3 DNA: TGTGCCAGCAGTTTAGGTGGGACAACACAAGAGACCCAGTACTTC.

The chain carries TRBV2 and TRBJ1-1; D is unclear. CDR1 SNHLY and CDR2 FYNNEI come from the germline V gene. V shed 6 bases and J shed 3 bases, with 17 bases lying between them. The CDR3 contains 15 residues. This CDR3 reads CASSERSEFYTEAFF. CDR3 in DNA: TGTGCCAGCAGCGAACGGTCAGAGTTTTACACTGAAGCTTTCTTT.

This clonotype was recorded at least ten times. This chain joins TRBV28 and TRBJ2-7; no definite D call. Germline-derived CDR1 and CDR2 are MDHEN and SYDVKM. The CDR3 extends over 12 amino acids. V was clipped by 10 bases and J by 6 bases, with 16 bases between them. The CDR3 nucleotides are TGTGCCACGCGCGCCCCGAGTAGCGAGCAGTACTTC. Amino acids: CATRAPSSEQYF.

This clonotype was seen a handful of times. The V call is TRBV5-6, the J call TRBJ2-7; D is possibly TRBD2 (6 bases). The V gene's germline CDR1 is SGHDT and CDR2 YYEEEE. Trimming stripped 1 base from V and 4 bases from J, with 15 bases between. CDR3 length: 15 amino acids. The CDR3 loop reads CASSLWTGGNYEQYF. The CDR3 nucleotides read TGTGCCAGCAGCTTGTGGACGGGCGGGAATTACGAGCAGTACTTC. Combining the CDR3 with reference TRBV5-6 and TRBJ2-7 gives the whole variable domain DAGVTQSPTHLIKTRGQQVTLRCSPKSGHDTVSWYQQALGQGPQFIFQYYEEEERQRGNFPDRFSGHQFPNYSSELNVNALLLGDSALYLCASSLWTGGNYEQYFGPGTRLTVT.

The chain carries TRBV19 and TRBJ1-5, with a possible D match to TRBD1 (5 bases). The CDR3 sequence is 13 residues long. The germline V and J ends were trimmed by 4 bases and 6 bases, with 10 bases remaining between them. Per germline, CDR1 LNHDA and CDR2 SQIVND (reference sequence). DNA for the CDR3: TGTGCCAGTAGTAGGGACGGGATTCAGCCCCAGCATTTT. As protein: CASSRDGIQPQHF.

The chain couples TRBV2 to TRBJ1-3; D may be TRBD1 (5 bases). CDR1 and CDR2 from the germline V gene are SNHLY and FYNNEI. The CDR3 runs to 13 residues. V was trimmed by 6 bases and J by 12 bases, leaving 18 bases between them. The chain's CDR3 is CASSASPPGRIYF. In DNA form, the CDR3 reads TGTGCCAGCAGCGCGTCTCCCCCGGGGCGCATATATTTT.

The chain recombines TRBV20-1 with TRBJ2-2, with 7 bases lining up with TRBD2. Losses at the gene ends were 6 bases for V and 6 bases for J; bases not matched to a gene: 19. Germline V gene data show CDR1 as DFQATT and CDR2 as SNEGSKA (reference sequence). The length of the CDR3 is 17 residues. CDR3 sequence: CSASPWASGQAAGELFF. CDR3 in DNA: TGCAGTGCCAGCCCCTGGGCTAGCGGCCAAGCGGCCGGGGAGCTGTTTTTT.

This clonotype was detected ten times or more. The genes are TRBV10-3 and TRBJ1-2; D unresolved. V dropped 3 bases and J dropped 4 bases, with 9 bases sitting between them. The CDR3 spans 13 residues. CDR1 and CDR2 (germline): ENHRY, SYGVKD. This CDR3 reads CAISDTTSYGYTF. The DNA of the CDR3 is TGTGCCATCAGTGATACTACTTCCTATGGCTACACCTTC.

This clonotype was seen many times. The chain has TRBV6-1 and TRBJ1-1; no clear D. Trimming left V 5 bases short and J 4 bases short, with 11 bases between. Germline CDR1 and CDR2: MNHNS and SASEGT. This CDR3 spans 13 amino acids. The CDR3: CASSYEGFTEAFF. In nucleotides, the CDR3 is TGTGCCAGCAGTTACGAGGGTTTCACTGAAGCTTTCTTT.

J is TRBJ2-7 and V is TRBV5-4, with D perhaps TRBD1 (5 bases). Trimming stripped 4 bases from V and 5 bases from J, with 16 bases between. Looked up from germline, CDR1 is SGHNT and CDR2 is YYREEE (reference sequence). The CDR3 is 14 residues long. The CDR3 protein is CASSPPLGVHEQYF. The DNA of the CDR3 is TGTGCCAGCAGCCCTCCTCTAGGGGTCCACGAGCAGTACTTC. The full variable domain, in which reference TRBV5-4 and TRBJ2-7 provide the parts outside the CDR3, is ETGVTQSPTHLIKTRGQQVTLRCSSQSGHNTVSWYQQALGQGPQFIFQYYREEENGRGNFPPRFSGLQFPNYSSELNVNALELDDSALYLCASSPPLGVHEQYFGPGTRLTVT.

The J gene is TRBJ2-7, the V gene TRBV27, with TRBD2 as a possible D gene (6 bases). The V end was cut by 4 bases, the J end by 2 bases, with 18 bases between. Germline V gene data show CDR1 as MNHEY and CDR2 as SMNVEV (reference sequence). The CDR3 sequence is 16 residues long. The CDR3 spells CASSYSGSGVPYEQYF. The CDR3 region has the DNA TGTGCCAGCAGTTACTCGGGATCGGGGGTACCCTACGAGCAGTACTTC.

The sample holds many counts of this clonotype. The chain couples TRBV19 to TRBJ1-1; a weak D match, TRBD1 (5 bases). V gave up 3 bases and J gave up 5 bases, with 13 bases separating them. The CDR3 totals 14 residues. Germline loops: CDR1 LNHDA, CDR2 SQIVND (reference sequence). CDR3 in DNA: TGTGCCAGTAGTATCTCGGGGCGCGAAACTGAAGCTTTCTTT. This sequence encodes CASSISGRETEAFF.

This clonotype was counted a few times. The CDR3 DNA follows: TGTGCCAGCAGCCCCGGGACAGGGGCCACAGATACGCAGTATTTT. Protein sequence: CASSPGTGATDTQYF. The chain has TRBV7-9 and TRBJ2-3; 10 positions agree with TRBD1. CDR3 length: 15 amino acids. Losses at the gene ends were 5 bases for V and 2 bases for J; bases not matched to a gene: 4. Germline CDR1 and CDR2: SEHNR and FQNEAQ (reference sequence).

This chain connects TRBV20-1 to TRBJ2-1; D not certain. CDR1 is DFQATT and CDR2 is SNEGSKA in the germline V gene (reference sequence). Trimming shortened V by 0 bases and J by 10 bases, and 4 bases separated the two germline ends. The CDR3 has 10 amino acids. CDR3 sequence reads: CSAREREQFF. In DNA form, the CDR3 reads TGCAGTGCTAGAGAGCGCGAGCAGTTCTTC.

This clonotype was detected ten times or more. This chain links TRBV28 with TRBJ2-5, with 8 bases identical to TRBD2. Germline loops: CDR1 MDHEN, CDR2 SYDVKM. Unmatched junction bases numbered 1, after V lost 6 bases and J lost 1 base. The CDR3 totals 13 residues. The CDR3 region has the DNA TGTGCCAGCAGCCGGGGGGGCCAAGAGACCCAGTACTTC. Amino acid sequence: CASSRGGQETQYF.

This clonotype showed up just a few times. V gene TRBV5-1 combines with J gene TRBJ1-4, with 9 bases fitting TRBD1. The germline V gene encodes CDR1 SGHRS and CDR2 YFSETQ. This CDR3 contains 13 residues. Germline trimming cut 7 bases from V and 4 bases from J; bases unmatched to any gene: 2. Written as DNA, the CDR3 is TGCGCCAGCGGGACAGGGTTTAATGAAAAACTGTTTTTT. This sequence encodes CASGTGFNEKLFF.

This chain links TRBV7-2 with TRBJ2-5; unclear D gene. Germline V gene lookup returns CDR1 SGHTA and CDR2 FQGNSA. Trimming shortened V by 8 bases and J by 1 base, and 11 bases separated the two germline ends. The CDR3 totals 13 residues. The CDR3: CASVGVGQETQYF. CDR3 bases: TGTGCCAGCGTTGGCGTGGGCCAAGAGACCCAGTACTTC.

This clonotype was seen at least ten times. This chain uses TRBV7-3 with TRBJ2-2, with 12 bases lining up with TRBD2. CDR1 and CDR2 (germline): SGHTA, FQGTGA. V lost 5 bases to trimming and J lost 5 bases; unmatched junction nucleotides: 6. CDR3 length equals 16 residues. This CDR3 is CASSDGLAGSTGELFF. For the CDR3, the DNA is TGTGCCAGCAGCGATGGACTAGCGGGAAGTACCGGGGAGCTGTTTTTT.